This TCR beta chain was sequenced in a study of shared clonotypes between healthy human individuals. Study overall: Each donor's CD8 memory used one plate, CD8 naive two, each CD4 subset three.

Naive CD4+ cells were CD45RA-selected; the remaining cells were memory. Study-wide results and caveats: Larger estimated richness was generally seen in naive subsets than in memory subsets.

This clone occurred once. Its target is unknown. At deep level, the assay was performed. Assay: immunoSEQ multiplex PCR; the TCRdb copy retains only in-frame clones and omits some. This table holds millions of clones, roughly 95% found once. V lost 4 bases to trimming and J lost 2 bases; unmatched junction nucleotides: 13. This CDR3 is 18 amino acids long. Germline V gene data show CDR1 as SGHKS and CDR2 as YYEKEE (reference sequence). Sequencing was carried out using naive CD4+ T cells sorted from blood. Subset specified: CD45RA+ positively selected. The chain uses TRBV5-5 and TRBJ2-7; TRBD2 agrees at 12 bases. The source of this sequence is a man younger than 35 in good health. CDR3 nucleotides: TGTGCCAGCAGCAGGACGTTTCCGACTAGCGGGAGAACCTACGAGCAGTACTTC. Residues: CASSRTFPTSGRTYEQYF.